This paragraph covers one T cell receptor (beta chain) sequence. This specimen comes from a study of T cells after yellow fever vaccination. Whole-study context: Each low-cell-number fraction was prepared by means of SMART-Seq v4 Ultra Low Input.

Germline CDR1 DFQATT, CDR2 SNEGSKA (reference sequence). V shed 0 bases and J shed 10 bases, with 15 bases lying between them. This CDR3 is 14 amino acids long. Production of TCR cDNA was by 5'RACE template switching, which also added a universal primer site and UMIs. MiXCR, run by TCRdb on the 5' RACE reads, gives a single entry per CDR3 protein. The profile covers about 400,000 distinct CDR3 sequences, with around 6.4% appearing a single time and roughly 15% taken by the ten largest. The clonotype comes from a man younger than 45 who received the YFV17D yellow fever vaccine. The chain carries TRBV20-1 and TRBJ1-4; TRBD1 is a possible D gene (5 bases). The source was PBMCs, collected 5 days after the yellow fever booster vaccination. The CDR3 DNA reads as TGCAGTGCTAGAGATAAAGAGACAGCCCCAAAACTGTTTTTT. It translates to CSARDKETAPKLFF.